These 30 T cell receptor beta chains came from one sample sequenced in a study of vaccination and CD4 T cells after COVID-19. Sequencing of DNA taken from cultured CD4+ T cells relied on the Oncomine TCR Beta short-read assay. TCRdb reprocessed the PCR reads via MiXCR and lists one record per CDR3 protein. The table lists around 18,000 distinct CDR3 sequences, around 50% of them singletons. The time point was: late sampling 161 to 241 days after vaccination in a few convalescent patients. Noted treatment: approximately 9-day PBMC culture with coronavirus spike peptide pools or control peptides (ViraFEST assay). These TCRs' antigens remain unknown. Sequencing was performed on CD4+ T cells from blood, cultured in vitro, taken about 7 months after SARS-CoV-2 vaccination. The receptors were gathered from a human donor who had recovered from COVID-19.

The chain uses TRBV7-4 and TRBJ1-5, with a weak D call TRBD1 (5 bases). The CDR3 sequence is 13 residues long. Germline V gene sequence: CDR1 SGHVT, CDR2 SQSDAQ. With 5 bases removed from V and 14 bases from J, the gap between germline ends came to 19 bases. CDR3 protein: CASSAKDRDSEHF. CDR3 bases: TGTGCCAGCAGCGCCAAGGACCGGGACTCGGAGCATTTT.

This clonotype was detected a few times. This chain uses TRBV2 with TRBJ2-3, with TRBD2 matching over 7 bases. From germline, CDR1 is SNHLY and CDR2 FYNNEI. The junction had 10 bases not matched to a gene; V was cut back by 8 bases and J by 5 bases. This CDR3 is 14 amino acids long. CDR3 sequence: CASRRLASGDTQYF. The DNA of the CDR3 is TGTGCCAGCCGCAGACTAGCTAGCGGAGATACGCAGTATTTT.

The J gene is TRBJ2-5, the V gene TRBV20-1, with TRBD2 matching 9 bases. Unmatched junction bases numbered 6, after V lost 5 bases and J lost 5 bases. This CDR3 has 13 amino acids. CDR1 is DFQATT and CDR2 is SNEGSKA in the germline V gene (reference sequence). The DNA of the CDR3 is TGCAGTGCTCCGCGGGGGGGCTGGGAGACCCAGTACTTC. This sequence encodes CSAPRGGWETQYF.

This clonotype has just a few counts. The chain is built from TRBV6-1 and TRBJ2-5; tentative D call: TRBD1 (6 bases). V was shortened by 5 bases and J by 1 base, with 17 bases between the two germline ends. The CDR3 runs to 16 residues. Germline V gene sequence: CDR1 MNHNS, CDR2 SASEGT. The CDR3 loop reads CASSHRVGAVQETQYF. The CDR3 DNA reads TGTGCCAGCAGTCACCGGGTGGGGGCGGTCCAAGAGACCCAGTACTTC.

The CDR3 region has the DNA TGTGCCAGTAGACAGACTAGCGGGGGCACAGATACGCAGTATTTT. Translation gives CASRQTSGGTDTQYF. J is TRBJ2-3 and V is TRBV19; TRBD2 matches at 11 bases. The CDR3 loop spans 15 amino acids. The ends lost 6 bases at V and 1 base at J; junction bases unmatched: 3. Germline V CDR1 and CDR2: LNHDA, SQIVND (reference sequence). Full variable domain (outside the CDR3, taken from reference TRBV19 and TRBJ2-3): DGGITQSPKYLFRKEGQNVTLSCEQNLNHDAMYWYRQDPGQGLRLIYYSQIVNDFQKGDIAEGYSVSREKKESFPLTVTSAQKNPTAFYLCASRQTSGGTDTQYFGPGTRLTVL.

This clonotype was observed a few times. CDR3: CASSALDRRNQPQHF. For the CDR3, the DNA is TGTGCCAGCAGTGCCCTGGACAGGAGAAATCAGCCCCAGCATTTT. This sequence joins TRBV6-1 and TRBJ1-5, with 7 bases matching TRBD1. Per germline, CDR1 MNHNS and CDR2 SASEGT. CDR3 length: 15 residues. V lost 4 bases and J lost 4; bases outside the gene matches: 7.

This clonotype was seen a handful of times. CDR3 protein: CASSSGPYAGYTF. CDR3 in DNA: TGTGCCAGCAGCTCTGGACCTTATGCGGGCTACACCTTC. V usage is TRBV7-9 and J usage is TRBJ1-2, with D unresolved. CDR1 and CDR2 from the germline V gene are SEHNR and FQNEAQ (reference sequence). V lost 4 bases, J lost 8 bases, and 14 bases lay in between. This CDR3 is 13 amino acids long.

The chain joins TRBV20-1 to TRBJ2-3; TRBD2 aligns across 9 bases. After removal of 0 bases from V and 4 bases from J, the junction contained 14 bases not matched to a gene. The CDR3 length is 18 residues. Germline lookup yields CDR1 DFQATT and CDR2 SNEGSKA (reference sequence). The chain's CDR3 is CSARDLRRGGGGSDTQYF. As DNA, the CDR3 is TGCAGTGCTAGAGATCTAAGGCGGGGGGGCGGGGGATCAGATACGCAGTATTTT.

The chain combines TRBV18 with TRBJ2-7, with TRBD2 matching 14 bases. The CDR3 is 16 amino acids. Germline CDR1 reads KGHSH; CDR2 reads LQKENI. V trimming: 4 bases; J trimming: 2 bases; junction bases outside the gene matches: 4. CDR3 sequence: CASSLEGLAGAYEQYF. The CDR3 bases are TGTGCCAGCTCACTAGAGGGACTAGCGGGAGCCTACGAGCAGTACTTC.

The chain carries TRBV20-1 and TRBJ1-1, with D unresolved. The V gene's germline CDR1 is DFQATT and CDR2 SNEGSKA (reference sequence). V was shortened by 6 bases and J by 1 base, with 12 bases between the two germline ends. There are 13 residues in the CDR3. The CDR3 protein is CSARTDGNTEAFF. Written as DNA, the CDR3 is TGCAGTGCCCGAACGGACGGGAACACTGAAGCTTTCTTT.

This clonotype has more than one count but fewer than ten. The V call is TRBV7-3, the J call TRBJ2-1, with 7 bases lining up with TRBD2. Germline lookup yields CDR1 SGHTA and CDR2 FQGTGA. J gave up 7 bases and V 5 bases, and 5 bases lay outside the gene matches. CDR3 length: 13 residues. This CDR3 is CASSPGLMNEQFF. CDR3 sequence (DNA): TGTGCCAGCAGCCCGGGACTAATGAATGAGCAGTTCTTC.

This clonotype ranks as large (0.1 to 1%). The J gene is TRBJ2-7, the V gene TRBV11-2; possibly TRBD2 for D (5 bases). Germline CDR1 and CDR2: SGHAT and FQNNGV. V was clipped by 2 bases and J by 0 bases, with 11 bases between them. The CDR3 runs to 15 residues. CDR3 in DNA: TGTGCCAGCAGCTTACGGGCTAGCCCCTCCTACGAGCAGTACTTC. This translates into CASSLRASPSYEQYF.

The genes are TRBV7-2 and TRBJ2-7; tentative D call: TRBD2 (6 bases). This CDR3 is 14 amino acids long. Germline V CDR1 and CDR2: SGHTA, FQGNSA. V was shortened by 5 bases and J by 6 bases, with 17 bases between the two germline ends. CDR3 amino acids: CASSRDFHLGEQYF. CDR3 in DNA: TGTGCCAGCAGCCGGGACTTCCACCTGGGCGAGCAGTACTTC.

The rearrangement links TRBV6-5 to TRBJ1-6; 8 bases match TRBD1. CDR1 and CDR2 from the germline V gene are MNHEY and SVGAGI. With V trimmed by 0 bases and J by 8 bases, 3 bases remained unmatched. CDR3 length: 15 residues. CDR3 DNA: TGTGCCAGCAGTTACTCTCAGGGGGCTTATTCACCCCTCCACTTT. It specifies CASSYSQGAYSPLHF.

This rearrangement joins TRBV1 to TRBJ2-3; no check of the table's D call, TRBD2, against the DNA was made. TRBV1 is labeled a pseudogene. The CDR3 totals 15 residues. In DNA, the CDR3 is TGCACCAGCACTTTACTTGCGGGAGAAACAGATACGCAGTATTTT. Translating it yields CTSTLLAGETDTQYF.

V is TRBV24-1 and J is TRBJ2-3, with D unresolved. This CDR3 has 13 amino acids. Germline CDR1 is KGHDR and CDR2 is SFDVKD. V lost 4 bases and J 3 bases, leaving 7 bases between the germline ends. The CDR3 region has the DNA TGTGCCACCAGTGACCCAGGAACAGATACGCAGTATTTT. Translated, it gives CATSDPGTDTQYF.

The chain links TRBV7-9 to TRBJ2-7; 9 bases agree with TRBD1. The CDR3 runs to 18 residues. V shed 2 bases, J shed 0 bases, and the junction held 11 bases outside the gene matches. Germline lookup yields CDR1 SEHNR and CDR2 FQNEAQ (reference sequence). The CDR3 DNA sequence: TGTGCCAGCAGCTTATCTTTGAAAGGGACAGGGAGCTCCTACGAGCAGTACTTC. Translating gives CASSLSLKGTGSSYEQYF. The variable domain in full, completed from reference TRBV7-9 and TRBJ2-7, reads DTGVSQNPRHKITKRGQNVTFRCDPISEHNRLYWYRQTLGQGPEFLTYFQNEAQLEKSRLLSDRFSAERPKGSFSTLEIQRTEQGDSAMYLCASSLSLKGTGSSYEQYFGPGTRLTVT.

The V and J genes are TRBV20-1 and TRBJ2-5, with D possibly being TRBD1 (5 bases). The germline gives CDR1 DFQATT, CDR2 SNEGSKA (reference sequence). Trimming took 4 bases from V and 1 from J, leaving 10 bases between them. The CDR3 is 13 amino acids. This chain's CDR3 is CSAIITGQETQYF. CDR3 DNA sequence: TGCAGTGCTATTATTACAGGCCAAGAGACCCAGTACTTC.

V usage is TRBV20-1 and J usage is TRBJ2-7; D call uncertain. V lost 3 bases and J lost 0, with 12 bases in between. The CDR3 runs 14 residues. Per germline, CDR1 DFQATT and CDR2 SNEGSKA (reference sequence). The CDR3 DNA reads TGCAGTGCTAGTATAAAGGCCGGCTCCTACGAGCAGTACTTC. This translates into CSASIKAGSYEQYF.

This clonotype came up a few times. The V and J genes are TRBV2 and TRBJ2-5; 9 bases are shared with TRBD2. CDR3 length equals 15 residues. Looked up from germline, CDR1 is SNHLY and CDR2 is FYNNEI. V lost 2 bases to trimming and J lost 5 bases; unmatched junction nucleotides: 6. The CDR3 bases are TGTGCCAGCAGTGAACAGCGGGGGGCGGGTGAGACCCAGTACTTC. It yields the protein CASSEQRGAGETQYF.

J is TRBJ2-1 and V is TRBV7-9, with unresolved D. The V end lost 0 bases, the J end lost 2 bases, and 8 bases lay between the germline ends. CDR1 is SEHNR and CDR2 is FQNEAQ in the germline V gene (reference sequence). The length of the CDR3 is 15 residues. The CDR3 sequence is CASSLALPTYNEQFF. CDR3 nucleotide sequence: TGTGCCAGCAGCTTAGCGTTGCCTACCTACAATGAGCAGTTCTTC.

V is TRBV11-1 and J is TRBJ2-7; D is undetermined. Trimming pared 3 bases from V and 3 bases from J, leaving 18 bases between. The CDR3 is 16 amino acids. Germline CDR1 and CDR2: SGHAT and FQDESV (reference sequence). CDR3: CASSFARRAYVYEQYF. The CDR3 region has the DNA TGTGCCAGCAGCTTCGCCCGACGCGCCTATGTCTACGAGCAGTACTTC.

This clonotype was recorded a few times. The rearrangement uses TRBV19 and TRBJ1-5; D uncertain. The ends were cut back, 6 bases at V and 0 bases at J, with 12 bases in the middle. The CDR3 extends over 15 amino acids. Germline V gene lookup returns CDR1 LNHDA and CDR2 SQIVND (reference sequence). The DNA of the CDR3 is TGTGCCAGTAGGCGCCAGGTGAATAGCAATCAGCCCCAGCATTTT. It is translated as CASRRQVNSNQPQHF.

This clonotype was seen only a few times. The CDR3 DNA sequence: TGTGCCAGTAGTTGGGAGGGGGGCTCCTACAATGAGCAGTTCTTC. Encoded protein: CASSWEGGSYNEQFF. This chain connects TRBV19 to TRBJ2-1; weak D call: TRBD2 (7 bases). V was clipped by 5 bases and J by 0 bases, with 11 bases between them. Germline V gene lookup returns CDR1 LNHDA and CDR2 SQIVND (reference sequence). The CDR3 totals 15 residues.

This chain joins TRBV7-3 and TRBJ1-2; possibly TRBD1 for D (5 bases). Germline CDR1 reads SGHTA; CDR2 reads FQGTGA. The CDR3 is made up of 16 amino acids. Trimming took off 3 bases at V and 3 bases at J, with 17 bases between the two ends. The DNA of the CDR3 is TGTGCCAGCAGCTTCTATTTCCCTAGCAGGGACTATGGCTACACCTTC. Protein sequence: CASSFYFPSRDYGYTF.

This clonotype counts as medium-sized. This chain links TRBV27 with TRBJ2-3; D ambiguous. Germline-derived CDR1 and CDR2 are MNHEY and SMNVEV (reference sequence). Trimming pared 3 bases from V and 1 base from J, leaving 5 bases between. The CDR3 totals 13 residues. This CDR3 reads CASSFRGTDTQYF. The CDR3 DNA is TGTGCCAGCAGTTTTCGGGGCACAGATACGCAGTATTTT.

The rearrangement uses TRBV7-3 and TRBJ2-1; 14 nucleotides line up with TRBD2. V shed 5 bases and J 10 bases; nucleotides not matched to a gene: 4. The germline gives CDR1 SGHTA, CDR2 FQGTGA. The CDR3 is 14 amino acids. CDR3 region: CASSQGTSGSEQFF. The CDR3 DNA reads TGTGCCAGCAGCCAAGGGACTAGCGGGAGCGAGCAGTTCTTC.

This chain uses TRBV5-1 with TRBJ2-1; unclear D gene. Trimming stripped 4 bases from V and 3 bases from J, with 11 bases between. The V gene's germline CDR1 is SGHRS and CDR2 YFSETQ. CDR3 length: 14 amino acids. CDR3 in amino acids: CASSLGPDYNEQFF. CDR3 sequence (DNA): TGCGCCAGCAGCCTCGGACCGGACTACAATGAGCAGTTCTTC.

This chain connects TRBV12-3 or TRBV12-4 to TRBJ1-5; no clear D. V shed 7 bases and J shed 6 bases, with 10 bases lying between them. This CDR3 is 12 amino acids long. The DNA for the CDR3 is TGTGCCAGCAACTTTTTAGGTCAGCCCCAGCATTTT. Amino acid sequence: CASNFLGQPQHF.

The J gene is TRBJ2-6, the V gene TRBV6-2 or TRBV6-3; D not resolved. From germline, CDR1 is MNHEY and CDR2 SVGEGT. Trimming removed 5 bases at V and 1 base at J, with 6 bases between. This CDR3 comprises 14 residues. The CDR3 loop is CASSPQSGANVLTF. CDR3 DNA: TGTGCCAGCAGTCCCCAGTCTGGGGCCAACGTCCTGACTTTC.